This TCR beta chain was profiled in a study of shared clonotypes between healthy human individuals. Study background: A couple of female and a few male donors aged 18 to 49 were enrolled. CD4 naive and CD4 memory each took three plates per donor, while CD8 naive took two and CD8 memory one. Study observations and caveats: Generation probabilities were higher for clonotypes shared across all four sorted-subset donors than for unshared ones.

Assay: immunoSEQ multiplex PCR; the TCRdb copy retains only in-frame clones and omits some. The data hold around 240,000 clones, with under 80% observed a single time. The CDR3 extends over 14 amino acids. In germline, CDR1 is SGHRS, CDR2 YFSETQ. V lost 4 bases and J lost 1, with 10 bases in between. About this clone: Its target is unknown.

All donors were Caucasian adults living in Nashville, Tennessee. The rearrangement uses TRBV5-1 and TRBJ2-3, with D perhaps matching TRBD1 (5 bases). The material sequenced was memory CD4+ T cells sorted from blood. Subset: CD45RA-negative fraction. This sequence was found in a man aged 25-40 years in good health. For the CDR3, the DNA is TGCGCCAGCAGCCTCAGGGCGGGCACAGATACGCAGTATTTT. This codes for CASSLRAGTDTQYF.